The TCR beta chain described here comes from a study of T cells in Graves' hyperthyroidism and ophthalmopathy (dated by TCRdb to about 2019). General notes on the study: Peripheral blood samples were taken at the time of initial diagnosis, prior to any treatment. Thyroid tissue and blood T-cell repertoires from several Graves' hyperthyroidism patients were also compared in the study. TCR Vbeta CDR3 sequencing of 120 to 150 peripheral blood samples (roughly 41 ophthalmopathy, roughly 74 hyperthyroidism and approximately 17 progressor patients) is reported in the paper. To identify distinguishing TCR V-J signatures, a discovery cohort of 100 patients was used, comprising 43 with Graves' ophthalmopathy and 57 with stable Graves' hyperthyroidism. Once sampling was done, hyperthyroidism patients were given methimazole at a starting dose of 30 mg daily, whereas ophthalmopathy patients were given high-dose intravenous methylprednisolone. Prospective prediction of ophthalmopathy was tested in an independent validation cohort of about 19 hyperthyroidism patients and 17 patients who later progressed to ophthalmopathy. The roughly 100 discovery patients were randomly split 7:3 into training and test sets. Broader findings and caveats from the paper: No statistical method was used to fix the sample size in advance, and group allocation was not hidden from the investigators. In validation, progression to ophthalmopathy was predicted by the model with nearly 71% sensitivity and approximately 78% specificity, a median of approximately 7.1 months before onset. A 13 V-J signature model separated ophthalmopathy from stable hyperthyroidism, with around 88% sensitivity and roughly 81% specificity in cross-validation and 80%/75% in testing. Most expanded thyroid clonotypes (frequency above 0.001) were also detected in blood, suggesting blood repertoires may reflect thyroid immune responses.

The germline V gene specifies MNHNS as CDR1 and SASEGT as CDR2. V gives up 6 bases and J gives up 4 bases, and the segment between their germline ends measures 12 bases. From its cysteine to its phenylalanine, the CDR3 spans 13 amino acids. Kept here is only the CDR3 DNA, which spans 39 bases and is read in frame from base 1. This clonotype occurred a few times. Its recognized antigen is unknown. Base qualities were left out, and no much larger clone turns up one base away. The TCR beta CDR3 regions were amplified from RNA transcripts. The first round of RT-PCR for the TCR CDR3 was performed with the HTBI primer set and the Qiagen OneStep RT-PCR kit. The libraries were constructed in a second round of multiplex PCR and then size-selected and purified. Sequencing of the libraries was done on an Illumina HiSeq2000 using paired-end 100 bp reads. Processing in the source paper ran as follows. SOAPnuke was used to process the raw data, with reads discarded if the reads contained adapters or uncalled bases, had a mean Phred below 15, or lacked an exact constant-primer or identifier match. High-quality paired reads were merged with COPE v1.2.5, and unique nucleotide sequences were defined as clonotypes. MiTCR v1.1 was used to align clonotypes to the IMGT TRBV, TRBD and TRBJ reference segments. The analysis included only V-J combinations with a frequency above 0.0001, which together covered around 99% of the repertoires. The TCS score was defined as the ratio of F50 (clonal expansion) to E x V (chaos), calculated using BLOSUM62-based TCRdist between CDR3 peptides within each V-J. Welch's t-statistics and random forest reduced 500 to 550 V-J features to around 14, which were used in a naive Bayes classifier (R e1071). TCRdb reprocessed the public reads (quality trimming at Q25 with fastp, clone calling with MiXCR) and kept in-frame beta chains. One record per CDR3 amino acid sequence lists the most common genes and DNA. The authors' filters were not applied to this entry. Counted in this sample were 620,000 or so distinct CDR3 sequences; more than 14% of them appeared once. The top ten hold around 12% of the sample.

In the ophthalmopathy patients, disease was moderately to severely active, with a Clinical Activity Score of 3 or more, a NOSPECS grade of 4 or more, and a duration of less than 3 months. Patients with uncontrolled infections, other autoimmune diseases, pregnancy or lactation were excluded. Diagnoses were established on the basis of clinical symptoms, serum thyroxine and TRAb, thyroid ultrasound, and orbital computed tomography. PBMCs were separated from roughly 9.3 ml of fresh peripheral blood using Ficoll-Paque density gradient centrifugation. Total RNA was extracted with Trizol reagent, and quality was checked on an Agilent 2100 Bioanalyzer.

Here the chain combines TRBV6-1 and TRBJ1-2; TRBD1 might be the D gene, on 5 matching bases. The sequenced material came from blood. The TCR sequence derives from a woman aged 50 to 60 with Graves' ophthalmopathy. The nucleotide sequence is given as TGTGCCAGCAGGTCCAGGGATGGCTATGGCTACACCTTC. It is translated as CASRSRDGYGYTF.